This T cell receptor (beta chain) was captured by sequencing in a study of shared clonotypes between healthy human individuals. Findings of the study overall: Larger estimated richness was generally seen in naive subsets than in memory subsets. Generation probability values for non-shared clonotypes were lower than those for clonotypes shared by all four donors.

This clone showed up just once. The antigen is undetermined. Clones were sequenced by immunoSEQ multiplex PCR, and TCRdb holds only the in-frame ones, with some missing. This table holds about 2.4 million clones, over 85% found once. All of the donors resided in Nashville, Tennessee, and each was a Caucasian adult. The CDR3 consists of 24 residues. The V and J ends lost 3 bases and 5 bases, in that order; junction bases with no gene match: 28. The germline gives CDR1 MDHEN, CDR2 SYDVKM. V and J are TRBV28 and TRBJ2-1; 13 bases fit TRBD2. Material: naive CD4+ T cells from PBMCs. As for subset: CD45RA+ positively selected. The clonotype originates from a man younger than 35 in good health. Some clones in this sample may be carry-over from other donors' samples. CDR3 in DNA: TGTGCCAGCAGTTTTTTGTTTGGGGGTTTTGGGACTAGCGGGACAGAAAAACTTAACAATGAGCAGTTCTTC. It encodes CASSFLFGGFGTSGTEKLNNEQFF.